Below are 5 T cell receptor beta chains sequenced from a single sample in a study of chemoradiotherapy in HPV16-positive cancers. Using immunoSEQ multiplex PCR, the repertoire was profiled, and TCRdb retains in-frame clones only, with some absent. The data show around 12,000 clones, with roughly 80% seen just once and approximately 1.5% held by the top ten. Sample collection occurred from a patient who underwent chemoradiotherapy. The origin of the receptors is a human donor with HPV-associated anogenital cancer.

The chain links TRBV7-2 to TRBJ2-7; D is uncertain. Per the germline V gene, CDR1 is SGHTA and CDR2 is FQGNSA. V was pared by 7 bases and J by 3 bases, with 7 bases between. The CDR3 is 11 amino acids. The chain's CDR3 is CASTPGYEQYF. The CDR3, as DNA: TGTGCCAGCACCCCCGGCTACGAGCAGTACTTC.

The rearrangement uses TRBV7-2 and TRBJ2-7; 9 bases agree with TRBD1. Looked up from germline, CDR1 is SGHTA and CDR2 is FQGNSA. The junction had 6 bases not matched to a gene; V was cut back by 3 bases and J by 3 bases. This CDR3 is built from 15 residues. CDR3 nucleotide sequence: TGTGCCAGCAGCTTCAACAGGGGGCGCATCTACGAGCAGTACTTC. Its translation is CASSFNRGRIYEQYF.

The chain couples TRBV6-5 to TRBJ2-2; D gene uncertain. Germline CDR1 and CDR2: MNHEY and SVGAGI. This CDR3 spans 13 amino acids. V lost 6 bases and J 7 bases, leaving 12 bases between the germline ends. The CDR3 region has the DNA TGTGCCAGCAGCCCCCCTCGGGTCGGGGAGCTGTTTTTT. Translation gives CASSPPRVGELFF.

V and J are TRBV7-6 and TRBJ2-7; 10 positions match TRBD2. The CDR3 is 15 amino acids. Trimming cost V 1 base and J 2 bases; bases outside gene matches: 2. Germline V gene data show CDR1 as SGHVS and CDR2 as FNYEAQ. The CDR3 coding sequence is TGTGCCAGCAGCTTAGGAGCGGGGGGGACCTACGAGCAGTACTTC. As protein: CASSLGAGGTYEQYF. Full variable domain (outside the CDR3, taken from reference TRBV7-6 and TRBJ2-7): GAGVSQSPRYKVTKRGQDVALRCDPISGHVSLYWYRQALGQGPEFLTYFNYEAQQDKSGLPNDRFSAERPEGSISTLTIQRTEQRDSAMYRCASSLGAGGTYEQYFGPGTRLTVT.

This sequence joins TRBV10-3 and TRBJ1-6; D remains unclear. V lost 6 bases, J lost 6 bases, and 6 bases lay in between. CDR1 and CDR2 from the germline V gene are ENHRY and SYGVKD. This CDR3 is built from 12 residues. The CDR3 DNA follows: TGTGCCATCAGGGACCTTAATTCACCCCTCCACTTT. This translates into CAIRDLNSPLHF.